A single sample gave rise to the 16 T cell receptor beta chains below, sequenced in a study of cytomegalovirus exposure and HLA in healthy donors. The method was immunoSEQ multiplex PCR; TCRdb's version includes in-frame clones alone and lacks a portion of them. The top ten clones hold 1% to 1.5% of a sample with roughly 250,000 clones, 86% of them seen once. Source material: PBMCs. The receptors shown here come from a woman aged 25 to 39 in good health and CMV-seropositive.

For this clone: A much larger clone lies a single base off, so this may be a read error. The chain has TRBV9 and TRBJ2-6; 7 nucleotides align to TRBD1. Losses at the gene ends were 1 base for V and 2 bases for J; bases not matched to a gene: 0. There are 15 residues in the CDR3. Germline lookup yields CDR1 SGDLS and CDR2 YYNGEE. CDR3 in DNA: TGTGCCAGCAGCGTAACAGGGGCTGGGGCCAACGTCCTGACTTTC. This codes for CASSVTGAGANVLTF.

The V and J genes are TRBV4-1 and TRBJ2-1; D uncertain. Germline values: CDR1 MGHRA, CDR2 YSYEKL. V lost 0 bases and J 7 bases, leaving 4 bases between the germline ends. The CDR3 consists of 12 residues. This chain's CDR3 is CASSQDGNEQFF. The CDR3 DNA reads TGCGCCAGCAGCCAAGACGGGAATGAGCAGTTCTTC.

The chain links TRBV27 to TRBJ1-2, with 7 bases lining up with TRBD1. The germline gives CDR1 MNHEY, CDR2 SMNVEV (reference sequence). This CDR3 comprises 17 residues. V was clipped by 0 bases and J by 0 bases; unmatched bases: 7. The chain's CDR3 is CASSLSGGALPNYGYTF. In DNA, the CDR3 is TGTGCCAGCAGTTTATCAGGGGGCGCCCTCCCTAACTATGGCTACACCTTC.

This clone was detected only once. The V and J genes are TRBV6-1 and TRBJ1-5, with TRBD1 matching over 8 bases. The CDR3 runs 14 residues. J gave up 2 bases and V 7 bases, and 4 bases lay outside the gene matches. CDR1 is MNHNS and CDR2 is SASEGT in the germline V gene. CDR3 DNA: TGTGCCAGCAAAGAGGGACAGGGCAATCAGCCCCAGCATTTT. As protein: CASKEGQGNQPQHF.

CDR3 sequence: CASRERGGYGYTF. DNA of the CDR3: TGTGCCAGCAGAGAAAGGGGAGGCTATGGCTACACCTTC. This sequence joins TRBV28 and TRBJ1-2; TRBD1 is a possible D gene (5 bases). This CDR3 region has 13 residues. Germline loops: CDR1 MDHEN, CDR2 SYDVKM. V gave up 6 bases and J gave up 4 bases, with 12 bases separating them.

A word on this clone: One junction end disagrees with the germline gene, perhaps due to a read error. CDR3 nucleotides: TGCGCCAGCAGATTGGGGGGCTTCACTGAAGCTTTCTTT. It codes for CASRLGGFTEAFF. The rearrangement joins TRBV5-1 to TRBJ1-1, with a weak D call TRBD1 (6 bases). CDR1 and CDR2 from the germline V gene are SGHRS and YFSETQ. CDR3 length: 13 residues.

The CDR3 DNA reads TGTGCCAGCAGCTTTAAACCAGCGGTGACCGGGGAGCTGTTTTTT. This translates into CASSFKPAVTGELFF. The chain links TRBV7-6 to TRBJ2-2; D might be TRBD2 (5 bases). V shed 3 bases and J shed 5 bases, with 13 bases lying between them. Germline assignment: CDR1 SGHVS and CDR2 FNYEAQ. This CDR3 spans 15 amino acids.

This clone was detected ten times or more. The gene calls are TRBV6-4 and TRBJ2-1; a weak D match, TRBD2 (6 bases). The V gene's germline CDR1 is MRHNA and CDR2 SNTAGT. This CDR3 comprises 15 residues. Trimming left V 5 bases short and J 4 bases short, with 15 bases between. The CDR3 nucleotides are TGTGCCAGCAGTATCCTTGGCGGGGAATACAATGAGCAGTTCTTC. Translated: CASSILGGEYNEQFF.

V is TRBV11-2 and J is TRBJ2-3; D uncertain. The CDR3 consists of 14 residues. Germline assignment: CDR1 SGHAT and CDR2 FQNNGV. Trimming shortened V by 2 bases and J by 1 base, and 7 bases separated the two germline ends. CDR3 coding DNA: TGTGCCAGCAGCTTACTTCTCCGCACAGATACGCAGTATTTT. It is translated as CASSLLLRTDTQYF.

The rearrangement joins TRBV6-5 to TRBJ2-7; perhaps TRBD1 as D (6 bases). Germline V gene sequence: CDR1 MNHEY, CDR2 SVGAGI. The germline V and J ends were trimmed by 7 bases and 4 bases, with 14 bases remaining between them. This CDR3 has 13 amino acids. As DNA, the CDR3 is TGTGCCAGCACCAGAGGGGGAGTGTACGAGCAGTACTTC. Translation: CASTRGGVYEQYF.

This clone appeared a few times. The gene calls are TRBV19 and TRBJ2-2, with TRBD1 identical over 7 bases. Trimming took 10 bases from V and 4 from J; bases not matched to a gene: 12. The CDR3 runs 15 residues. CDR1 and CDR2 from the germline V gene are LNHDA and SQIVND (reference sequence). The CDR3 region is CAILDRPGGTGELFF. CDR3 bases: TGTGCCATCCTCGACCGTCCAGGGGGCACCGGGGAGCTGTTTTTT.

The chain joins TRBV4-1 to TRBJ2-6; D ambiguous. Trimming took off 1 base at V and 1 base at J, with 8 bases between the two ends. Germline CDR1 reads MGHRA; CDR2 reads YSYEKL. CDR3 length equals 16 residues. CDR3 in DNA: TGCGCCAGCAGCCAAGCCCCGGGTTCTGGGGCCAACGTCCTGACTTTC. It codes for CASSQAPGSGANVLTF.

This clone was counted once. This sequence joins TRBV27 and TRBJ2-2; 8 bases align to TRBD2. This CDR3 contains 14 residues. In germline, CDR1 is MNHEY, CDR2 SMNVEV (reference sequence). V lost 6 bases, J lost 6 bases, and 6 bases stayed unmatched. The DNA of the CDR3 is TGTGCCAGCAGATTAACGGGGGGGCCCGGGGAGCTGTTTTTT. Translation gives CASRLTGGPGELFF.

This chain uses TRBV6-5 with TRBJ2-1, with 10 bases that match TRBD1. V lost 6 bases and J lost 8; bases outside the gene matches: 10. The CDR3 length is 15 residues. The germline V gene has CDR1 MNHEY and CDR2 SVGAGI. The CDR3 DNA sequence: TGTGCCAGCAGGGGCTCCGGGACAGGGGCCCATGAGCAGTTCTTC. Amino acid sequence: CASRGSGTGAHEQFF.

V and J are TRBV25-1 and TRBJ2-3; perhaps TRBD2 as D (5 bases). The CDR3 sequence is 14 residues long. V lost 6 bases and J 2 bases, leaving 12 bases between the germline ends. The V gene's germline CDR1 is MGHDK and CDR2 SYGVNS. CDR3 sequence (DNA): TGTGCCAGCAGGGGAAGAGGACTCACAGATACGCAGTATTTT. This encodes CASRGRGLTDTQYF.

CDR3: CASSFGAGEGQPQHF. The CDR3 coding sequence is TGCGCCAGCAGCTTCGGAGCAGGGGAAGGACAGCCCCAGCATTTT. The chain is built from TRBV5-1 and TRBJ1-5; possibly TRBD1 for D (6 bases). V was pared by 2 bases and J by 7 bases, with 16 bases between. This CDR3 contains 15 residues. Germline V gene data show CDR1 as SGHRS and CDR2 as YFSETQ.